Detailed here is one T cell receptor (beta chain). The data originate from a study of blood T cell repertoires in COVID-19. Study background: COVID-19 samples collected from the United States, Italy and Spain covered acute and convalescent phases. From T cells, B-cell-depleted T cells, or PBMCs came the material, which was cDNA or gDNA.

V lost 6 bases to trimming and J lost 4 bases; unmatched junction nucleotides: 13. The CDR3 is made up of 15 amino acids. The germline V gene has CDR1 SGDLS and CDR2 YYNGEE. As processed by the authors: Reference gene primer amplification gave estimated nucleated cell counts. Data came from immunoSEQ multiplex PCR; TCRdb stores just in-frame clones and leaves some out. D and trimming were read from the DNA, whereas the V and J calls and clone size are those reported in that table. Of about 200,000 clones detected, over 75% appear once; the ten largest clones hold 0.45% to 0.65%. The sequencing sample was made of peripheral blood. The V call is TRBV9, the J call TRBJ2-7, with 7 positions matching TRBD2. The source of this sequence is a middle-aged man with acute or convalescent COVID-19. The CDR3 region is CASTQGGGSGYEQYF. The CDR3 DNA follows: TGTGCCAGCACCCAAGGTGGCGGGAGTGGGTACGAGCAGTACTTC.